The clone carrying this T cell receptor (beta chain) ranks as medium-sized in terms of frequency. Its specificity is not known. UMI-labeled 5' RACE TRB cDNA libraries were prepared from the cells. TCRdb reprocessed the 5' RACE reads, keeping one entry per CDR3 protein, no DNA. The sample's table shows about 57,000 distinct CDR3 sequences. The data originate from a study of CXCR3-negative and CXCR3-positive naive CD8 T cells. With more than 250,000 cells each, the CD8+ T cell subsets were individually sorted in triplicate. Study-wide results and caveats: Both naive subsets showed comparably high diversity, and memory CD8+ cells showed much lower diversity. Most assays were run on fresh PBMCs (CXCR3 expression partially decreased after cryopreservation).

The length of the CDR3 is 13 residues. CDR1 and CDR2 from the germline V gene are MNHNY and SVGAGI (reference sequence). Input material: memory CD8+ T cells from blood. The receptor was derived from a human donor in good health. Some clones in this sample may be carry-over from other donors' samples. The chain has TRBV6-6 and TRBJ1-1; TCRdb returns TRBD1, unconfirmable since there is no DNA. The CDR3 sequence: CASSDSENTEAFF.